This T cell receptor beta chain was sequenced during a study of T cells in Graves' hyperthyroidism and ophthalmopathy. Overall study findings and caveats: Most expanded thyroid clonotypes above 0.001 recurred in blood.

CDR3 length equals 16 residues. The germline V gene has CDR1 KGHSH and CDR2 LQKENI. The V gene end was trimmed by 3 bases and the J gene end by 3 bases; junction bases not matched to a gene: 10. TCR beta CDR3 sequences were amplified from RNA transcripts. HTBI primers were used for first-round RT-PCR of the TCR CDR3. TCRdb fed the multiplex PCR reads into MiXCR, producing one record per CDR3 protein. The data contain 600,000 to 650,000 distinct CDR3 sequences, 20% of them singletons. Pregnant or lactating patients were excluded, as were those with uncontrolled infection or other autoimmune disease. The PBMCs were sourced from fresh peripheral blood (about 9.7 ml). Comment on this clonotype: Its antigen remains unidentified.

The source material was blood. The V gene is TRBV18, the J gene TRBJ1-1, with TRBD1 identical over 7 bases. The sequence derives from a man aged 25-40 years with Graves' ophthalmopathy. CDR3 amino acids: CASSPISGTAYTEAFF. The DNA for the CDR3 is TGTGCCAGCTCACCTATCTCCGGGACAGCTTACACTGAAGCTTTCTTT.